This T cell receptor (beta chain) was captured by sequencing in a study of PD-1 blockade in classical Hodgkin lymphoma. TCRdb keeps only in-frame clones here, not all; method: immunoSEQ multiplex PCR. The sample lists 46,000 or so clones, over 70% seen once, with about 20% in the top ten. This CDR3 contains 11 residues. The ends were cut back, 7 bases at V and 4 bases at J, with 4 bases in the middle. Germline V gene lookup returns CDR1 MDHEN and CDR2 SYDVKM. Relapse after autologous stem cell transplantation occurred in every patient, and brentuximab vedotin exposure varied. The rearrangement links TRBV28 to TRBJ2-2, with D unclear. The origin of this receptor is a human donor with classical Hodgkin lymphoma. Sequences were derived from peripheral blood mononuclear cells (PBMCs), sampled before the second cycle of nivolumab. CDR3 nucleotide sequence: TGTGCCAGCATCGGCACCGGGGAGCTGTTTTTT. It specifies CASIGTGELFF.